Detailed here is one T cell receptor (beta chain). The target antigen is unknown. PCR employed 60 Vbeta and 13 Jbeta primers. Clones were read by immunoSEQ multiplex PCR, and TCRdb kept only the in-frame ones, dropping some. The sample gives about 98,000 clones, around 68% of which show up once; about 4.9% is in the top ten. The data are from a study of cytomegalovirus exposure and HLA in healthy donors. Whole-study results and caveats: Most TCR sequences showed up rarely, but some public TCRs showed up in many donors.

Investigators did not record CMV serostatus for this donor. The specimen was PBMCs. The origin of this receptor is a human donor in good health.

The DNA for the CDR3 is TGCAGCGTGGACCCGACAGGGTTCCATGGCTACACCTTC. Translation gives CSVDPTGFHGYTF. The chain employs TRBV29-1 and TRBJ1-2; 7 nucleotides line up with TRBD1. Germline loops: CDR1 SQVTM, CDR2 ANQGSEA. This CDR3 comprises 13 residues. J was trimmed by 6 bases and V by 6 bases; bases with no gene match: 10.